This T cell receptor (beta chain) was observed in a study of T cell clonality in common variable immunodeficiency. Sequenced by immunoSEQ multiplex PCR; TCRdb stores in-frame clones only, minus some. The sample presents 25,000 to 35,000 clones, none singletons. Looked up from germline, CDR1 is SGHDN and CDR2 is FVKESK. The CDR3 loop spans 15 amino acids. Trimming removed 0 bases from V and 8 bases from J; junction bases left unmatched: 8. This clone was detected many times. The CDR3 end lies 3 residues beyond the end of the read and is filled in from the germline J gene. Caucasian heritage predominated among both patients and controls.

This clonotype was sampled from a person aged 18-69 years in good health. The chain couples TRBV14 to TRBJ2-3, with 7 bases fitting TRBD2. The sequenced material came from peripheral blood mononuclear cells. The sequenced CDR3 bases are TGTGCCAGCAGCCAAGAGGCTAGCGGTAGGGGTACG. Protein product: CASSQEASGRGT. The entire CDR3 protein is CASSQEASGRGTQYF. The complete variable domain, with remaining parts taken from reference TRBV14 and TRBJ2-3, reads EAGVTQFPSHSVIEKGQTVTLRCDPISGHDNLYWYRRVMGKEIKFLLHFVKESKQDESGMPNNRFLAERTGGTYSTLKVQPAELEDSGVYFCASSQEASGRGTQYFGPGTRLTVL.